These 24 T cell receptor beta chains were all obtained from the same sample, sequenced in a study of CD8 T cells in ankylosing spondylitis (dated by TCRdb to the late 2010s). General findings and caveats noted by the study authors: A TCR beta motif made up of under ten highly homologous amino acid variants appeared to be characteristic of blood from ankylosing spondylitis patients.

For these TCRs, the target antigens are not known. The library was prepared using 5' RACE. This sample was sequenced with an Illumina HiSeq 2500. TCRdb took the public reads, trimmed them with fastp at Q25, ran MiXCR for clone calling and kept in-frame beta chains. Each entry is one CDR3 protein sequence, shown with its most common DNA and genes. This sample comprises about 700,000 distinct CDR3 sequences, roughly 20% of them detected only once. The ten largest account for 15% to 20% of the sample. Sequencing was done on a sample of blood, either unsorted or a sorted T cell fraction (not recorded which). Every receptor here comes from a male donor with ankylosing spondylitis.

CDR3 bases: TGTGCCAGCAGCGCAACCCCCGGGGCGAGCTCCTACAATGAGCAGTTCTTC. Translation: CASSATPGASSYNEQFF. The J gene is TRBJ2-1, the V gene TRBV9, with D possibly being TRBD1 or TRBD2 (5 bases each). V was pared by 3 bases and J by 0 bases, with 16 bases between. This CDR3 contains 17 residues. The germline V gene encodes CDR1 SGDLS and CDR2 YYNGEE.

The rearrangement links TRBV12-3 or TRBV12-4 to TRBJ2-3, with 9 nucleotides matching TRBD2. J lost 6 bases, V lost 2 bases, and 9 bases had no gene match. The CDR3 consists of 16 residues. In nucleotides, the CDR3 is TGTGCCAGCAGTTTACTAGCGGGGAAGCTTGGGGATACGCAGTATTTT. Translated: CASSLLAGKLGDTQYF.

This clonotype was found many times. The genes are TRBV5-8 and TRBJ1-5; D gene uncertain. CDR1 SGHTS and CDR2 YDEGEE come from the germline V gene. The V end was cut by 7 bases, the J end by 4 bases, with 15 bases between. This CDR3 region has 14 residues. The CDR3 is CASELGGFNQPQHF. The CDR3 bases are TGTGCCAGCGAGTTGGGAGGGTTTAATCAGCCCCAGCATTTT.

The sample holds a few counts of this clonotype. The CDR3 DNA reads TGCAGTGCCCGGTCCGGGACAGGGGAATTTACTGAAGCTTTCTTT. Translated: CSARSGTGEFTEAFF. The rearrangement uses TRBV20-1 and TRBJ1-1, with 10 bases fitting TRBD1. Germline V gene sequence: CDR1 DFQATT, CDR2 SNEGSKA (reference sequence). This CDR3 has 15 amino acids. Trimming removed 6 bases from V and 5 bases from J; junction bases left unmatched: 12.

CDR3 sequence reads: CSALSGRITGELFF. The DNA of the CDR3 is TGCAGTGCTCTTAGCGGGAGAATCACCGGGGAGCTGTTTTTT. The genes are TRBV20-1 and TRBJ2-2; TRBD2 aligns across 9 bases. The CDR3 is 14 residues long. V was pared by 5 bases and J by 4 bases, with 5 bases of the junction left unmatched. Germline assignment: CDR1 DFQATT and CDR2 SNEGSKA (reference sequence).

The V call is TRBV12-3 or TRBV12-4, the J call TRBJ2-7; the match to TRBD1 covers 7 bases. CDR3 size: 15 residues. The V and J ends lost 3 bases and 3 bases, in that order; junction bases with no gene match: 8. The chain's CDR3 is CASSLGQSLHYEQYF. The CDR3 bases are TGTGCCAGCAGTTTGGGACAGTCTCTACACTACGAGCAGTACTTC.

The V and J genes are TRBV20-1 and TRBJ2-7; D could derive from TRBD1 or TRBD2 (5 bases each). CDR3 size: 13 residues. Germline CDR1 DFQATT, CDR2 SNEGSKA (reference sequence). Trimming removed 3 bases at V and 0 bases at J, with 9 bases between. This CDR3 is CSARAGTSYEQYF. CDR3 nucleotides: TGCAGTGCTAGGGCCGGGACCTCCTACGAGCAGTACTTC.

The rearrangement uses TRBV29-1 and TRBJ2-7, with 10 positions matching TRBD2. Losses at the gene ends were 7 bases for V and 6 bases for J; bases not matched to a gene: 9. Germline-derived CDR1 and CDR2 are SQVTM and ANQGSEA. This CDR3 has 13 residues. The CDR3 nucleotides are TGCAGCGCCGAAGCGGGAGGGCTTGGCGAGCAGTACTTC. It translates to CSAEAGGLGEQYF.

The table lists this clonotype with a few counts. The V gene is TRBV7-8, the J gene TRBJ2-2; the match to TRBD1 covers 7 bases. The germline V gene has CDR1 SGHVS and CDR2 FQNEAQ. J was trimmed by 5 bases and V by 3 bases; bases with no gene match: 3. The CDR3 contains 14 residues. CDR3 loop: CASSFDRATGELFF. The CDR3 bases are TGTGCCAGCAGCTTTGACAGGGCGACCGGGGAGCTGTTTTTT.

The J gene is TRBJ2-5, the V gene TRBV29-1, with a possible D match to TRBD2 (5 bases). The germline CDR1 and CDR2 sequences are SQVTM and ANQGSEA. This CDR3 contains 13 residues. The V and J ends lost 4 bases and 0 bases respectively, with 9 bases between them. The CDR3 coding sequence is TGCAGCGTTGTTAGGGAGTACCAAGAGACCCAGTACTTC. The encoded protein is CSVVREYQETQYF.

The rearrangement joins TRBV11-1 to TRBJ2-1; 14 bases fit TRBD2. The CDR3 contains 18 residues. The junction had 15 bases not matched to a gene; V was cut back by 7 bases and J by 7 bases. Per germline, CDR1 SGHAT and CDR2 FQDESV (reference sequence). This CDR3 reads CASTPPTGTSGSVNEQFF. The CDR3 coding sequence is TGTGCCAGCACCCCCCCAACCGGGACTAGCGGGAGTGTAAATGAGCAGTTCTTC.

V gene TRBV3-1 combines with J gene TRBJ2-3; no clear D. CDR1 and CDR2 from the germline V gene are LGHDT and YNNKEL (reference sequence). V lost 1 base and J lost 0, with 8 bases in between. The CDR3 length is 15 residues. CDR3 sequence: CASSQVNPSTDTQYF. CDR3 coding DNA: TGTGCCAGCAGCCAAGTTAACCCTAGCACAGATACGCAGTATTTT.

This clonotype occurred a few times. The rearrangement links TRBV9 to TRBJ2-3, with D maybe TRBD2 (5 bases). This CDR3 is built from 15 residues. Germline V gives CDR1 SGDLS, CDR2 YYNGEE. V lost 4 bases and J 10 bases, leaving 22 bases between the germline ends. The CDR3: CASSPRGDLGAAQYF. The CDR3 DNA follows: TGTGCCAGCAGCCCCCGAGGAGACCTTGGAGCGGCGCAGTATTTT.

The chain combines TRBV2 with TRBJ2-3, with 10 bases identical to TRBD1. V shed 4 bases and J 3 bases; nucleotides not matched to a gene: 4. The CDR3 totals 15 residues. From germline, CDR1 is SNHLY and CDR2 FYNNEI. CDR3 region: CASSVGDRGTDTQYF. The CDR3 DNA reads TGTGCCAGCAGTGTAGGGGACAGGGGAACAGATACGCAGTATTTT.

Only a few counts were recorded for this clonotype. The rearrangement links TRBV20-1 to TRBJ1-1; 9 bases are shared with TRBD1. The CDR3 contains 15 residues. The germline V gene encodes CDR1 DFQATT and CDR2 SNEGSKA (reference sequence). J lost 5 bases, V lost 1 base, and 8 bases had no gene match. This chain's CDR3 is CSARVADRGGTEAFF. CDR3 DNA sequence: TGCAGTGCTAGAGTCGCGGACAGGGGAGGAACTGAAGCTTTCTTT.

The gene calls are TRBV20-1 and TRBJ2-3; a possible D gene is TRBD2 (6 bases). The CDR3 is 17 amino acids. CDR1 DFQATT and CDR2 SNEGSKA come from the germline V gene (reference sequence). The V end was cut by 0 bases, the J end by 4 bases, with 20 bases between. CDR3 sequence: CSARDLRLAKRADTQYF. The CDR3 DNA reads TGCAGTGCTAGAGATCTGAGGCTAGCGAAAAGGGCAGATACGCAGTATTTT.

The sample holds a few counts of this clonotype. V and J are TRBV3-1 and TRBJ1-2, with a possible D match to TRBD1 (6 bases). Germline values: CDR1 LGHDT, CDR2 YNNKEL (reference sequence). V lost 4 bases and J lost 1, with 13 bases in between. This CDR3 region has 15 residues. CDR3 DNA sequence: TGTGCCAGCAGCCCCCGGACAGAGAGTAACTATGGCTACACCTTC. Translation gives CASSPRTESNYGYTF.

V and J are TRBV2 and TRBJ1-2, with unresolved D. The CDR3 extends over 14 amino acids. Trimming left V 8 bases short and J 1 base short, with 14 bases between. CDR1 and CDR2 from the germline V gene are SNHLY and FYNNEI. CDR3 sequence reads: CASSVEKSNYGYTF. The CDR3, as DNA: TGTGCCAGCTCTGTAGAAAAGAGTAACTATGGCTACACCTTC.

The chain joins TRBV5-6 to TRBJ2-2, with 9 bases lining up with TRBD1. The trim removed 4 bases at V and 2 bases at J, leaving 6 bases unmatched. Germline V CDR1 and CDR2: SGHDT, YYEEEE. This CDR3 has 16 residues. CDR3 protein: CASSIWDRVNTGELFF. The CDR3, as DNA: TGTGCCAGCAGCATCTGGGACAGGGTAAACACCGGGGAGCTGTTTTTT.

This clonotype was counted at least ten times. This sequence joins TRBV12-3 or TRBV12-4 and TRBJ2-3; D uncertain. V gave up 0 bases and J gave up 4 bases, with 8 bases separating them. The CDR3 spans 14 residues. The CDR3 sequence is CASSLAGAPDTQYF. The CDR3 nucleotides read TGTGCCAGCAGTTTAGCGGGCGCCCCAGATACGCAGTATTTT.

V gene TRBV20-1 combines with J gene TRBJ2-1, with D possibly being TRBD2 (7 bases). The germline V gene encodes CDR1 DFQATT and CDR2 SNEGSKA (reference sequence). The CDR3 runs to 15 residues. Trimming cost V 6 bases and J 4 bases, with 19 bases left between them. The CDR3 spells CSAPARGGGYNEQFF. Here the CDR3 DNA reads TGCAGTGCCCCGGCGCGGGGAGGGGGGTACAATGAGCAGTTCTTC.

This sequence joins TRBV7-8 and TRBJ2-7, with D possibly matching TRBD1 (6 bases). V was cut by 5 bases and J by 2 bases, with 16 bases left in between. This CDR3 has 15 residues. Germline lookup yields CDR1 SGHVS and CDR2 FQNEAQ. For the CDR3, the DNA is TGTGCCAGCAGCCCGACAGGCTCCTTGGCCTACGAGCAGTACTTC. Its translation: CASSPTGSLAYEQYF.

The chain combines TRBV12-3 or TRBV12-4 with TRBJ2-1; the match to TRBD2 covers 9 bases. The V gene end was trimmed by 5 bases and the J gene end by 7 bases; junction bases not matched to a gene: 12. The CDR3 has 16 residues. Written as DNA, the CDR3 is TGTGCCAGCAGTCCAGACCTAGCGGGATGGGGAAATGAGCAGTTCTTC. Translated, it gives CASSPDLAGWGNEQFF.

This clonotype has only a few counts. The chain combines TRBV30 with TRBJ2-3, with D uncertain. The V and J ends lost 3 bases and 4 bases respectively, with 11 bases between them. Germline V lookup: CDR1 GTSNPN, CDR2 SVGIG (reference sequence). This CDR3 spans 13 amino acids. The CDR3 coding sequence is TGTGCCTGGAGAGTCAGTATTGCAGATACGCAGTATTTT. Its translation is CAWRVSIADTQYF.